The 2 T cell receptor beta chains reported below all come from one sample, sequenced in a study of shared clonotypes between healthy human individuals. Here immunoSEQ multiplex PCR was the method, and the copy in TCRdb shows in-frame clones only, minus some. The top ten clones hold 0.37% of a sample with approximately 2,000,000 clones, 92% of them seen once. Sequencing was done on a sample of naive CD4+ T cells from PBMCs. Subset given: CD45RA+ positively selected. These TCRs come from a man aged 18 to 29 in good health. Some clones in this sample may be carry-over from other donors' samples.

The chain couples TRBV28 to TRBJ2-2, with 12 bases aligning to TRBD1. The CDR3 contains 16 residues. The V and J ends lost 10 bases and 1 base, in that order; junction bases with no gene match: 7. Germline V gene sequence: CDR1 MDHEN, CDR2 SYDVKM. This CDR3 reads CATKGQGAQNTGELFF. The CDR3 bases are TGTGCCACCAAGGGACAGGGGGCGCAGAACACCGGGGAGCTGTTTTTT.

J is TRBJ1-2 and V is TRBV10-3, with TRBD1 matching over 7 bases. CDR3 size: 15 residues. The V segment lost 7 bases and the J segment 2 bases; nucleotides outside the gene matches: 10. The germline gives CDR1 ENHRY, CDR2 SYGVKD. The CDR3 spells CAITPGGGGNYGYTF. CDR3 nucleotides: TGTGCCATCACCCCAGGGGGAGGCGGGAACTATGGCTACACCTTC.